This T cell receptor (beta chain) emerged from a study of cytomegalovirus exposure and HLA in healthy donors. Overall study findings and caveats: In a later analysis, the majority of CMV-associated beta chains seemingly showed HLA restriction. Later analysis revealed greater clonal expansion in HLA-associated TCR beta chains than in equally common others. What a later analysis reportedly showed was that an Asian-associated ancestry cluster had fewer N-insertions than the roughly 670-donor mean. Reports indicate that TCR beta sequences accurately predicted the HLA-A and HLA-B alleles of most subjects.

For this clone: Its antigen is undetermined.

CDR3 length: 15 residues. J was trimmed by 2 bases and V by 3 bases; bases with no gene match: 3. Germline CDR1 and CDR2: SGHRS and YFSETQ. Primers: 60 Vbeta forward and 13 Jbeta reverse. Libraries were prepared by immunoSEQ multiplex PCR; TCRdb keeps only in-frame clonotypes and omits some of them. The table includes about 160,000 clones, 80% detected once. The sample comprised PBMCs. The receptor comes from a man between 18 and 29 years old in good health and CMV-seropositive. The V gene is TRBV5-1, the J gene TRBJ1-3, with 9 bases lining up with TRBD1. CDR3 amino acids: CASSWRTGAGNTIYF. In nucleotides, the CDR3 is TGCGCCAGCAGCTGGCGGACAGGGGCTGGAAACACCATATATTTT.